The sequence of this T cell receptor (beta chain) was determined in a study of T cell responses to AZD1222 COVID-19 vaccine (dated by TCRdb to the early 2020s). General notes on the study: TCR sequencing covered over 230 trial participants: some 210 given two doses of AZD1222 and 26 given two doses of MenACWY control vaccine. Trial participants were enrolled by age into subgroups of 18-55, 56-69 and 70-plus years, and roughly 150, 30 and 60 TCR-sequenced participants, respectively, were included in these subgroups. Broad study findings and their caveats: Vaccine-associated CD4 TCRs spanned the whole spike protein, with dominant responses in regions 160-218 and 743-854. Conclusions about previously exposed vaccinees were limited because only a handful of AZD1222 recipients were SARS-CoV-2 seropositive at baseline. The 56-69-year group was small, and its depth increase did not reach significance, likely because of low power. Participants were mostly white British, with more females than males. The authors suggested clonal diversity may have been underestimated. After two AZD1222 doses, both the breadth and the depth of spike-specific TCRs were significantly higher than at day 0 and than in MenACWY recipients. No day 14 peak-response samples were available, so repertoires were characterized only after the peak T cell response. Nearly half of unique spike-specific TCRs reportedly recognized epitopes outside regions mutated in the B.1.351 and B.1.1.7 variants.

The CDR3 regions of human TCRbeta chains were analyzed by immunosequencing. Per the authors' processing: TCRs in the repertoires were compared against a reference library of SARS-CoV-2-specific TCRs that had been generated with the MIRA antigen-specificity platform. Breadth was defined as the fraction of unique TCRs that were SARS-CoV-2-associated. Depth was defined as the fraction of total T cells that were SARS-CoV-2-associated. Using the MIRA data, every spike-specific TCR was mapped to the spike region that the TCR reacted to and assigned to either a CD4 or a CD8 class. Log10-transformed breadth and depth values were compared by one-way ANOVA with Sidak's multiple comparisons tests. TCRdb stores this immuneACCESS table with in-frame sequences only. Part of the clones is absent; in the studies checked, under half of the shortfall reflects unresolved V genes, and no reason is known for the rest. The D gene and trimming were derived from the DNA, and the V and J assignments and clone size from that table. The sample table shows approximately 220,000 clones, and under 95% are seen once. Around 1% of the sample comes from the top ten.

Turning to this clone: This receptor's antigen is unknown. No much larger clone is present one base from it, and per-base qualities are unavailable.

The intended sense of this specimen's time point label: baseline before first vaccination. The treatment or condition label of this sample denotes: meningococcal conjugate vaccine given as trial control. Vaccinee samples were obtained from the UK trials COV001 and COV002, which included a single-blind randomized controlled phase 2/3 trial of AZD1222 (ChAdOx1 nCoV-19) in healthy adults. Trial participant PBMC samples were collected at day 0 and day 28 after the second dose for TCRbeta chain sequencing. According to the germline V gene (reference sequence), CDR1 reads MNHNY and CDR2 reads SVGAGI. V loses 4 bases of germline sequence and J loses 8 bases, and the interval between the two ends is 20 bases. Including the terminal cysteine and phenylalanine, the CDR3 comprises 15 residues. Just CDR3 DNA is preserved here, 45 bases in frame from base 1.

This chain joins TRBV6-6 to TRBJ1-2, and perhaps TRBD1 as D gene, on 6 matching bases. Sample: peripheral blood, taken on day 0 of MenACWY control vaccination. This clonotype originated in an adult in good health. The DNA is TGTGCCAGCAGTTTCAAAAACAGGGACCAAAAGGGCTACACCTTC. It codes for CASSFKNRDQKGYTF.